The T cell receptor (beta chain) under discussion was sequenced for a study of molecular identifiers for immune sequencing clone quantification. The CDR3 extends over 17 amino acids. The germline CDR1 and CDR2 sequences are MNHNY and SVGAGI (reference sequence). The ends were cut back, 7 bases at V and 0 bases at J, with 20 bases in the middle. MiXCR, applied by TCRdb to the PCR reads, yields one record per CDR3 protein. The sample holds more than 550,000 distinct CDR3 sequences, roughly 25% seen once. Sequencing was performed on naive CD8+ T cells from blood, with Jurkat cell RNA spiked in. Subset here: FACS-sorted CD8+CD4-CCR7+CD45RA+ naive T cells. The TCR sequence derives from a human donor in good health. Some libraries in this study had Jurkat cell RNA spiked in. The chain is built from TRBV6-6 and TRBJ2-3; D is uncertain. The DNA of the CDR3 is TGTGCCAGCACCCAGTTAGTTACAGAACCTAGCACAGATACGCAGTATTTT. It translates to CASTQLVTEPSTDTQYF.